These 20 T cell receptor beta chains were all obtained from the same sample, sequenced in a study of blood T cell repertoires in COVID-19. Libraries were prepared by immunoSEQ multiplex PCR; TCRdb keeps only in-frame clonotypes and omits some of them. This table holds around 190,000 clones, around 83% found once. The sequenced material came from peripheral blood. These receptors were taken from a woman between 65 and 79 years old with COVID-19, enrolled during active disease.

The chain employs TRBV15 and TRBJ2-5; no clear D gene. Per the germline V gene, CDR1 is LNHNV and CDR2 is YYDKDF (reference sequence). V was trimmed by 0 bases and J by 2 bases, leaving 4 bases between them. The CDR3 contains 13 residues. Written as DNA, the CDR3 is TGTGCCACCAGCAGAGACAGACAAGAGACCCAGTACTTC. Its protein product is CATSRDRQETQYF.

The J gene is TRBJ2-7, the V gene TRBV3-1 (or the pseudogene TRBV3-2); tentatively, D is TRBD1 (5 bases). Trimming left V 1 base short and J 7 bases short, with 8 bases between. Germline lookup yields CDR1 LGHDT and CDR2 YNNKEL (reference sequence). The CDR3 length is 12 residues. The CDR3 is CASSQGAGEQYF. The CDR3 nucleotides are TGTGCCAGCAGCCAAGGGGCAGGGGAGCAGTACTTC.

This sequence joins TRBV7-8 and TRBJ2-7; 7 bases align to TRBD1. The CDR3 contains 15 residues. Unmatched junction bases numbered 14, after V lost 5 bases and J lost 7 bases. Looked up from germline, CDR1 is SGHVS and CDR2 is FQNEAQ. The chain's CDR3 is CASSSVDLQGREQYF. The CDR3 DNA is TGTGCCAGCAGCAGCGTTGACCTACAGGGGAGAGAGCAGTACTTC.

The chain couples TRBV19 to TRBJ2-1; maybe TRBD2 (6 bases). CDR1 and CDR2 (germline): LNHDA, SQIVND (reference sequence). The CDR3 extends over 15 amino acids. V lost 5 bases to trimming and J lost 5 bases, with 16 bases between them. As DNA, the CDR3 is TGTGCCAGTAGTCTTTGGGGGGAAGGGGACAATGAGCAGTTCTTC. Protein: CASSLWGEGDNEQFF.

The chain is built from TRBV11-2 and TRBJ2-1; maybe TRBD1 (5 bases). Germline CDR1 reads SGHAT; CDR2 reads FQNNGV. V dropped 3 bases and J dropped 1 base, with 10 bases sitting between them. This CDR3 has 15 residues. The CDR3, as DNA: TGTGCCAGCAGCTTTGCAGGGCCTTCCTACAATGAGCAGTTCTTC. Translated: CASSFAGPSYNEQFF. The full variable domain, completed using reference TRBV11-2 and TRBJ2-1, is EAGVAQSPRYKIIEKRQSVAFWCNPISGHATLYWYQQILGQGPKLLIQFQNNGVVDDSQLPKDRFSAERLKGVDSTLKIQPAKLEDSAVYLCASSFAGPSYNEQFFGPGTRLTVL.

The V gene is TRBV28, the J gene TRBJ2-5; D not resolved. Germline assignment: CDR1 MDHEN and CDR2 SYDVKM. Trimming took 3 bases from V and 1 from J, leaving 9 bases between them. The CDR3 has 14 amino acids. The CDR3: CASSLRQSQETQYF. The CDR3 bases are TGTGCCAGCAGTTTGAGGCAGTCCCAAGAGACCCAGTACTTC.

This chain joins TRBV18 and TRBJ1-2; 7 bases line up with TRBD1. This CDR3 has 14 residues. Per germline, CDR1 KGHSH and CDR2 LQKENI. The trim removed 6 bases at V and 2 bases at J, leaving 6 bases unmatched. Here the CDR3 reads CASSPTTGNYGYTF. The CDR3 coding sequence is TGTGCCAGCTCTCCTACGACAGGGAACTATGGCTACACCTTC.

Only one count was recorded for this clone. This chain links TRBV28 with TRBJ2-4; D unclear. From germline, CDR1 is MDHEN and CDR2 SYDVKM. The V end was cut by 10 bases, the J end by 7 bases, with 17 bases between. The CDR3 has 13 amino acids. CDR3 nucleotides: TGTGCCATCAACAGTAGAATGGTTAACATTCAGTACTTC. Encoded protein: CAINSRMVNIQYF. Full variable domain (remainder filled in from reference TRBV28 and TRBJ2-4): DVKVTQSSRYLVKRTGEKVFLECVQDMDHENMFWYRQDPGLGLRLIYFSYDVKMKEKGDIPEGYSVSREKKERFSLILESASTNQTSMYLCAINSRMVNIQYFGAGTRLSVL.

The chain's CDR3 is CASSIYRTGGVQPQHF. The CDR3 DNA reads as TGTGCCAGCAGCATTTACAGGACAGGGGGAGTCCAGCCCCAGCATTTT. V is TRBV5-6 and J is TRBJ1-5; 10 positions agree with TRBD1. Germline CDR1 and CDR2: SGHDT and YYEEEE. V was pared by 4 bases and J by 7 bases, with 11 bases of the junction left unmatched. The CDR3 contains 16 residues.

The rearrangement links TRBV30 to TRBJ1-6; the match to TRBD1 covers 10 bases. The germline gives CDR1 GTSNPN, CDR2 SVGIG (reference sequence). The V segment lost 2 bases and the J segment 7 bases; nucleotides outside the gene matches: 5. The CDR3 contains 15 residues. In DNA, the CDR3 is TGTGCCTGGAGTCAACGGACAGGGGGAAATTCACCCCTCCACTTT. Translating it yields CAWSQRTGGNSPLHF.

The chain carries TRBV7-2 and TRBJ2-1; 9 bases map to TRBD2. The V and J ends lost 5 bases and 0 bases, in that order; junction bases with no gene match: 8. The V gene's germline CDR1 is SGHTA and CDR2 FQGNSA. The CDR3 extends over 17 amino acids. Written as DNA, the CDR3 is TGTGCCAGCAGCCTCCGACTAGCGGCCAGCTCCTACAATGAGCAGTTCTTC. Its translation is CASSLRLAASSYNEQFF.

This rearrangement joins TRBV24-1 to TRBJ2-1; 8 nucleotides line up with TRBD2. The CDR3 spans 15 residues. The V segment lost 1 base and the J segment 8 bases; nucleotides outside the gene matches: 6. Germline lookup yields CDR1 KGHDR and CDR2 SFDVKD. Written as DNA, the CDR3 is TGTGCCACCAGTGATTTAAGCGGGAGTAAGGATGAGCAGTTCTTC. Translation gives CATSDLSGSKDEQFF.

This clone has a single count. V and J are TRBV28 and TRBJ2-3; 10 bases are shared with TRBD2. CDR1 MDHEN and CDR2 SYDVKM come from the germline V gene. Trimming cost V 8 bases and J 4 bases; bases outside gene matches: 6. The CDR3 length is 14 residues. The CDR3 coding sequence is TGTGCCAGCCGCCTAGCGGGAGCAGCAGATACGCAGTATTTT. Protein product: CASRLAGAADTQYF.

This chain joins TRBV6-2 or TRBV6-3 and TRBJ2-3, with D perhaps TRBD1 (6 bases). The CDR3 is 15 residues long. Trimming shortened V by 7 bases and J by 3 bases, and 17 bases separated the two germline ends. CDR1 is MNHEY, CDR2 SVGEGT, per germline. As DNA, the CDR3 is TGTGCCAGCACCCCAGGGGAACCAATTACAGATACGCAGTATTTT. Its translation is CASTPGEPITDTQYF.

CDR3 amino acids: CASSLVPRGTYEQYF. CDR3 coding DNA: TGTGCCAGCAGCTTAGTCCCCAGGGGAACCTACGAGCAGTACTTC. V is TRBV7-8 and J is TRBJ2-7; perhaps TRBD1 as D (6 bases). Germline CDR1 reads SGHVS; CDR2 reads FQNEAQ. Trimming cost V 1 base and J 2 bases, with 12 bases left between them. This CDR3 spans 15 amino acids.

V and J are TRBV28 and TRBJ2-2, with D perhaps TRBD1 (5 bases). V was cut by 7 bases and J by 5 bases, with 14 bases left in between. This CDR3 region has 14 residues. Germline V CDR1 and CDR2: MDHEN, SYDVKM. The CDR3 DNA reads TGTGCCAGCACCATCCAAGGGGAAACCGGGGAGCTGTTTTTT. Translated: CASTIQGETGELFF. Full variable domain (outside the CDR3, taken from reference TRBV28 and TRBJ2-2): DVKVTQSSRYLVKRTGEKVFLECVQDMDHENMFWYRQDPGLGLRLIYFSYDVKMKEKGDIPEGYSVSREKKERFSLILESASTNQTSMYLCASTIQGETGELFFGEGSRLTVL.

The chain is built from TRBV5-4 and TRBJ2-7, with TRBD1 matching over 7 bases. CDR1 and CDR2 from the germline V gene are SGHNT and YYREEE (reference sequence). Trimming took 4 bases from V and 5 from J; bases not matched to a gene: 9. The CDR3 runs to 14 residues. DNA for the CDR3: TGTGCCAGCAGCCCCTCGACAGGGCCCCACGAGCAGTACTTC. It translates to CASSPSTGPHEQYF.

V gene TRBV5-1 combines with J gene TRBJ1-2; TRBD1 aligns across 12 bases. V shed 4 bases and J 4 bases; nucleotides not matched to a gene: 14. This CDR3 comprises 18 residues. Germline V gives CDR1 SGHRS, CDR2 YFSETQ. CDR3 nucleotides: TGCGCCAGCAGCCCGGCAGGAGGGACAGGGGGCGGGGGCTATGGCTACACCTTC. Protein sequence: CASSPAGGTGGGGYGYTF.

The rearrangement links TRBV19 to TRBJ1-1, with 7 bases aligning to TRBD1. V was pared by 4 bases and J by 1 base, with 6 bases of the junction left unmatched. CDR1 and CDR2 from the germline V gene are LNHDA and SQIVND (reference sequence). The CDR3 length is 15 residues. The CDR3 DNA is TGTGCCAGTAGTAAGGGACAGATTCAGAACACTGAAGCTTTCTTT. Its translation is CASSKGQIQNTEAFF.

The J gene is TRBJ2-7, the V gene TRBV28; the match to TRBD1 covers 7 bases. Germline V gene sequence: CDR1 MDHEN, CDR2 SYDVKM. The CDR3 consists of 13 residues. V trimming: 4 bases; J trimming: 7 bases; junction bases outside the gene matches: 7. This CDR3 reads CASSSFRDREQYF. Written as DNA, the CDR3 is TGTGCCAGCAGTTCCTTCCGGGACAGAGAGCAGTACTTC. Based on the CDR3 plus reference TRBV28 and TRBJ2-7, the full variable domain is DVKVTQSSRYLVKRTGEKVFLECVQDMDHENMFWYRQDPGLGLRLIYFSYDVKMKEKGDIPEGYSVSREKKERFSLILESASTNQTSMYLCASSSFRDREQYFGPGTRLTVT.